This passage covers 19 T cell receptor beta chains from one sample sequenced in a study of T cell therapy after organ transplantation. Time point of the sample: 20-29 weeks after completion of therapy. These receptors lack a known antigen. Only in-frame clones appear in the TCRdb table, and some are missing; sequencing was by immunoSEQ multiplex PCR. The table lists 20,000 or so clones, about four fifths of them singletons, with around a third in the top ten. This material consisted of CD8+ T cells from blood, taken after autologous CMV-specific T cell therapy. The receptors originated from a human patient who had received a solid organ transplant and had CMV disease. Some T cells may have originated in the graft donor.

The CDR3 DNA is TGCAGCGTCTTTGGACTAACTACCTACGAGCAGTACTTC. Amino acids: CSVFGLTTYEQYF. The rearrangement joins TRBV29-1 to TRBJ2-7, with D possibly being TRBD2 (6 bases). The CDR3 contains 13 residues. V gave up 6 bases and J gave up 2 bases, with 14 bases separating them. Germline V gene data show CDR1 as SQVTM and CDR2 as ANQGSEA.

The CDR3 region is CASSLVTSLGAEAFF. The DNA of the CDR3 is TGTGCCAGCAGCTTGGTGACGTCCCTTGGCGCTGAAGCTTTCTTT. The chain uses TRBV5-8 and TRBJ1-1; D is unclear. CDR1 is SGHTS and CDR2 is YDEGEE in the germline V gene. This CDR3 spans 15 amino acids. V dropped 0 bases and J dropped 6 bases, with 15 bases sitting between them.

This rearrangement joins TRBV29-1 to TRBJ2-5, with D maybe TRBD1 (6 bases). The CDR3 covers 12 residues. CDR1 SQVTM and CDR2 ANQGSEA come from the germline V gene. CDR3 protein: CGETGLQETQYF. CDR3 DNA sequence: TGCGGCGAGACAGGACTCCAAGAGACCCAGTACTTC. The full variable domain, completed using reference TRBV29-1 and TRBJ2-5, is SAVISQKPSRDICQRGTSLTIQCQVDSQVTMMFWYRQQPGQSLTLIATANQGSEATYESGFVIDKFPISRPNLTFSTLTVSNMSPEDSSIYLCGETGLQETQYFGPGTRLLVL.

Relative to its sample, this clone is medium-sized (0.01 to 0.1%). V gene TRBV6-4 combines with J gene TRBJ2-2; no reliable D call. CDR1 MRHNA and CDR2 SNTAGT come from the germline V gene. V dropped 3 bases and J dropped 5 bases, with 7 bases sitting between them. This CDR3 spans 13 amino acids. CDR3 sequence: CASSEASTGELFF. In nucleotides, the CDR3 is TGTGCCAGCAGTGAGGCCTCAACCGGGGAGCTGTTTTTT.

The V and J genes are TRBV19 and TRBJ1-1, with D unresolved. Germline values: CDR1 LNHDA, CDR2 SQIVND (reference sequence). The V gene lost 7 bases and the J gene lost 1 base, with 19 bases spanning the gap. The CDR3 is made up of 16 amino acids. CDR3 nucleotide sequence: TGTGCCAGTACCACTCCGACGGAGGCGGGGAACACTGAAGCTTTCTTT. Encoded protein: CASTTPTEAGNTEAFF.

CDR3 amino acids: CASSPGETYNEQFF. The DNA for the CDR3 is TGTGCCAGCAGCCCAGGAGAAACTTACAATGAGCAGTTCTTC. The chain is built from TRBV5-6 and TRBJ2-1; D not resolved. The V and J ends lost 4 bases and 4 bases respectively, with 12 bases between them. Per germline, CDR1 SGHDT and CDR2 YYEEEE. The CDR3 has 14 residues. The full variable domain, in which reference TRBV5-6 and TRBJ2-1 provide the parts outside the CDR3, is DAGVTQSPTHLIKTRGQQVTLRCSPKSGHDTVSWYQQALGQGPQFIFQYYEEEERQRGNFPDRFSGHQFPNYSSELNVNALLLGDSALYLCASSPGETYNEQFFGPGTRLTVL.

V usage is TRBV9 and J usage is TRBJ1-4; D is unresolved. The germline CDR1 and CDR2 sequences are SGDLS and YYNGEE. Trimming took 0 bases from V and 5 from J, leaving 11 bases between them. The CDR3 is made up of 15 amino acids. The CDR3 spells CASSVGGGFNEKLFF. The CDR3 DNA reads TGTGCCAGCAGCGTAGGGGGTGGATTCAATGAAAAACTGTTTTTT.

This clone appeared once. The CDR3: CASSQEDARVGYEQYF. For the CDR3, the DNA is TGTGCCAGCAGCCAAGAGGACGCGAGGGTTGGCTACGAGCAGTACTTC. The chain carries TRBV4-2 and TRBJ2-7; D is possibly TRBD2 (5 bases). Trimming took 0 bases from V and 3 from J, leaving 15 bases between them. In germline, CDR1 is LGHNA, CDR2 YNFKEQ. This CDR3 has 16 residues.

This chain joins TRBV5-1 and TRBJ2-1; 8 bases are shared with TRBD2. The CDR3 extends over 16 amino acids. In germline, CDR1 is SGHRS, CDR2 YFSETQ. Trimming at V came to 6 bases and at J to 4 bases, leaving 12 bases not matched to a gene. The CDR3 reads CASTLLTSGEYNEQFF. The CDR3 DNA reads TGCGCCAGCACCCTACTTACTAGCGGAGAGTACAATGAGCAGTTCTTC.

The chain employs TRBV4-3 and TRBJ1-5; D unclear. The V gene lost 2 bases and the J gene lost 2 bases, with 10 bases spanning the gap. Germline loops: CDR1 LGHNA, CDR2 YSLEER. CDR3 length: 15 residues. The CDR3 DNA sequence: TGCGCCAGCAGCCAAAAGCTTACGGGCAATCAGCCCCAGCATTTT. It is translated as CASSQKLTGNQPQHF.

CDR3 DNA: TGTGCCAGCAGCCCCGGAGGAAGGGGGCCCGGGGAGCTGTTTTTT. Translating it yields CASSPGGRGPGELFF. This chain links TRBV9 with TRBJ2-2; 7 bases agree with TRBD1. The CDR3 consists of 15 residues. Germline V gene data show CDR1 as SGDLS and CDR2 as YYNGEE. J gave up 6 bases and V 4 bases, and 9 bases lay outside the gene matches.

The chain combines TRBV7-9 with TRBJ1-1; D call uncertain. Between the trimmed V and J ends, which lost 3 bases and 1 base, there was a span of 9 bases. The CDR3 has 14 residues. Per germline, CDR1 SEHNR and CDR2 FQNEAQ (reference sequence). CDR3 loop: CASSFGGENTEAFF. In nucleotides, the CDR3 is TGTGCCAGCAGCTTCGGCGGGGAGAACACTGAAGCTTTCTTT. The full variable domain, in which reference TRBV7-9 and TRBJ1-1 provide the parts outside the CDR3, is DTGVSQNPRHKITKRGQNVTFRCDPISEHNRLYWYRQTLGQGPEFLTYFQNEAQLEKSRLLSDRFSAERPKGSFSTLEIQRTEQGDSAMYLCASSFGGENTEAFFGQGTRLTVV.

The CDR3 DNA is TGTGCCAGCAGTTTATCCGGGTTAGGTTCACCCCTCCACTTT. Encoded protein: CASSLSGLGSPLHF. The V call is TRBV28, the J call TRBJ1-6; D remains ambiguous. The CDR3 totals 14 residues. The V end lost 1 base, the J end lost 9 bases, and 10 bases lay between the germline ends. Germline loops: CDR1 MDHEN, CDR2 SYDVKM. Complete variable domain (other parts from reference TRBV28 and TRBJ1-6): DVKVTQSSRYLVKRTGEKVFLECVQDMDHENMFWYRQDPGLGLRLIYFSYDVKMKEKGDIPEGYSVSREKKERFSLILESASTNQTSMYLCASSLSGLGSPLHFGNGTRLTVT.

CDR3 nucleotide sequence: TGTGCCAGCACCCCGGGGGGACCCGAGCAGTACTTC. Its translation is CASTPGGPEQYF. This chain links TRBV7-2 with TRBJ2-7; 7 bases match TRBD2. V shed 7 bases and J 6 bases; nucleotides not matched to a gene: 6. This CDR3 is built from 12 residues. The germline V gene has CDR1 SGHTA and CDR2 FQGNSA. Together with reference TRBV7-2 and TRBJ2-7, the CDR3 gives the full variable domain: GAGVSQSPSNKVTEKGKDVELRCDPISGHTALYWYRQSLGQGLEFLIYFQGNSAPDKSGLPSDRFSAERTGGSVSTLTIQRTQQEDSAVYLCASTPGGPEQYFGPGTRLTVT.

This clone showed up just a few times. The chain links TRBV13 to TRBJ2-7; 8 bases align to TRBD1. The V gene end was trimmed by 5 bases and the J gene end by 3 bases; junction bases not matched to a gene: 12. The CDR3 extends over 16 amino acids. CDR1 PRHDT and CDR2 FYEKMQ come from the germline V gene (reference sequence). The CDR3 DNA reads TGTGCCAGCAGCCGCGGCTTGGACAGGGAAATCTACGAGCAGTACTTC. Translation gives CASSRGLDREIYEQYF.

This chain uses TRBV4-2 with TRBJ2-2, with TRBD2 matching 10 bases. The CDR3 loop spans 15 amino acids. Germline lookup yields CDR1 LGHNA and CDR2 YNFKEQ. V lost 4 bases, J lost 3 bases, and 2 bases stayed unmatched. CDR3 coding DNA: TGTGCCAGCAGCCCCGGGACTAGCGACACCGGGGAGCTGTTTTTT. This sequence encodes CASSPGTSDTGELFF.

J is TRBJ2-3 and V is TRBV9; 13 bases map to TRBD2. The J segment lost 2 bases and the V segment lost 4 bases, leaving 10 bases of the junction unmatched. This CDR3 spans 18 amino acids. The germline CDR1 and CDR2 sequences are SGDLS and YYNGEE. CDR3 DNA: TGTGCCAGCAGCTCCCGACTAGCGGGGGGACATAACACAGATACGCAGTATTTT. Translated: CASSSRLAGGHNTDTQYF. The full variable domain, rest sourced from reference TRBV9 and TRBJ2-3, is DSGVTQTPKHLITATGQRVTLRCSPRSGDLSVYWYQQSLDQGLQFLIQYYNGEERAKGNILERFSAQQFPDLHSELNLSSLELGDSALYFCASSSRLAGGHNTDTQYFGPGTRLTVL.

V is TRBV19 and J is TRBJ2-1, with 7 bases fitting TRBD1. Trimming at V came to 5 bases and at J to 7 bases, leaving 2 bases not matched to a gene. This CDR3 comprises 12 residues. CDR1 LNHDA and CDR2 SQIVND come from the germline V gene (reference sequence). The CDR3 loop is CASSYRGNEQFF. CDR3 bases: TGTGCCAGTAGTTACAGGGGTAATGAGCAGTTCTTC.

In this sample, this clone turned up once. A far larger clone is just one base off, so this is likely a read error. The chain recombines TRBV9 with TRBJ2-1, with TRBD2 as a possible D gene (6 bases). The CDR3 has 15 amino acids. Germline CDR1 and CDR2: SGDLS and YYNGEE. With 4 bases removed from V and 0 bases from J, the gap between germline ends came to 11 bases. CDR3 region: CASSLDGSSYNEQFF. The CDR3, as DNA: TGTGCCAGCAGCCTGGACGGGAGCTCCTACAATGAGCAGTTCTTC.